This TCR beta chain was identified during a study of cytomegalovirus exposure and HLA in healthy donors. Regarding the study as a whole: For most TCR beta V segments, an earlier analysis put the productive rate at about 90% or about 30% of the time.

With regard to this clone: The antigen is unknown.

This CDR3 is built from 15 residues. V shed 2 bases and J shed 6 bases, with 17 bases lying between them. Germline CDR1 and CDR2: SGHNT and YYREEE (reference sequence). With 60 Vbeta and 13 Jbeta primers, the PCR was carried out. The method was immunoSEQ multiplex PCR; TCRdb's version includes in-frame clones alone and lacks a portion of them. The profile shows 150,000 or so clones, 75% to 80% of them singletons. This sequence originates from a man aged 45-60 years in good health and CMV-seropositive. The sequenced sample consisted of PBMCs. The rearrangement joins TRBV5-4 to TRBJ1-1, with D perhaps matching TRBD1 (5 bases). CDR3 region: CASSLVPGIIPEAFF. The DNA for the CDR3 is TGTGCCAGCAGCTTAGTACCAGGGATCATCCCTGAAGCTTTCTTT.